Listed here is a single T cell receptor (beta chain). V was shortened by 9 bases and J by 2 bases, with 14 bases between the two germline ends. In germline, CDR1 is MNHEY, CDR2 SMNVEV (reference sequence). CDR3 length equals 13 residues. The data belong to a study of blood T cells in healthy people across ages. Together with a sample-barcoded 5' primer, a J-beta primer mix was included in a second PCR lasting 7 to 11 cycles. Sequencing yielded, for each sample, at least 2.5 million paired-end reads carrying CDR3. TCRdb reprocessed the 5' RACE reads via MiXCR and lists one record per CDR3 protein. Counted here are about 1,400,000 distinct CDR3 sequences, approximately 38% occurring once; the ten biggest clones make up around 8%.

The chain carries TRBV27 and TRBJ2-7; a possible D gene is TRBD1 (5 bases). The material sequenced was blood. This TCR derives from a woman aged 18 to 35 in good health. Here the CDR3 reads CARGVAEPYEQYF. The CDR3 region has the DNA TGTGCCAGAGGGGTGGCGGAGCCCTACGAGCAGTACTTC.